One sample yielded the 15 T cell receptor beta chains listed below, sequenced in a study of T cell responses to AZD1222 COVID-19 vaccine. Produced via immunoSEQ multiplex PCR; TCRdb's table is partial and in-frame only. The sample holds 95,000 to 110,000 clones, around 90% seen once. The specimen was peripheral blood, collected on day 0 of AZD1222 vaccination. These receptors originate from an adult in good health.

CDR3 region: CASSQDSGTTYNEQFF. Here the CDR3 DNA reads TGCGCCAGCAGCCAAGATTCAGGGACTACATACAATGAGCAGTTCTTC. This chain connects TRBV4-3 to TRBJ2-1; 7 bases fit TRBD2. CDR3 size: 16 residues. Germline values: CDR1 LGHNA, CDR2 YSLEER. V dropped 0 bases and J dropped 4; count of bases not matched to a gene: 6.

CDR3 loop: CASSLGGQSNTEAFF. The DNA of the CDR3 is TGTGCCAGCAGCTTAGGGGGCCAGTCGAACACTGAAGCTTTCTTT. The chain recombines TRBV7-2 with TRBJ1-1, with D tentatively TRBD1 (5 bases). The CDR3 contains 15 residues. The germline V gene encodes CDR1 SGHTA and CDR2 FQGNSA. The V end was cut by 1 base, the J end by 1 base, with 10 bases between.

The J gene is TRBJ1-4, the V gene TRBV19; D remains unclear. This CDR3 is 14 amino acids long. Looked up from germline, CDR1 is LNHDA and CDR2 is SQIVND (reference sequence). V was pared by 5 bases and J by 8 bases, with 15 bases between. CDR3 nucleotide sequence: TGTGCCAGTAGTCAGAGGGAGTTGAGAGAAAAACTGTTTTTT. Translated, it gives CASSQRELREKLFF. The full variable domain, its missing parts supplied by reference TRBV19 and TRBJ1-4, is DGGITQSPKYLFRKEGQNVTLSCEQNLNHDAMYWYRQDPGQGLRLIYYSQIVNDFQKGDIAEGYSVSREKKESFPLTVTSAQKNPTAFYLCASSQRELREKLFFGSGTQLSVL.

The J gene is TRBJ2-1, the V gene TRBV2, with no clear D. The CDR3 covers 12 residues. The germline CDR1 and CDR2 sequences are SNHLY and FYNNEI. V was trimmed by 6 bases and J by 6 bases, leaving 9 bases between them. The CDR3 DNA reads TGTGCCAGCAGAAAGATCGGCAATGAGCAGTTCTTC. Translation: CASRKIGNEQFF.

The chain links TRBV5-4 to TRBJ1-3; a weak D match, TRBD1 (5 bases). CDR1 and CDR2 from the germline V gene are SGHNT and YYREEE (reference sequence). This CDR3 is built from 14 residues. Trimming took 4 bases from V and 0 from J, leaving 8 bases between them. The CDR3 coding sequence is TGTGCCAGCAGCCCGGACATCTCTGGAAACACCATATATTTT. Protein: CASSPDISGNTIYF.

The J gene is TRBJ1-3, the V gene TRBV5-6, with D possibly TRBD1 on 5 matching bases. Trimming stripped 0 bases from V and 3 bases from J, with 19 bases between. Per germline, CDR1 SGHDT and CDR2 YYEEEE. This CDR3 spans 18 amino acids. The chain's CDR3 is CASSLETSGDGFGNTIYF. In DNA form, the CDR3 reads TGTGCCAGCAGCTTGGAAACTAGTGGGGACGGATTTGGAAACACCATATATTTT.

The chain combines TRBV29-1 with TRBJ2-6; a possible D gene is TRBD1 (6 bases). The CDR3 contains 16 residues. Trimming removed 2 bases at V and 0 bases at J, with 11 bases between. Germline V lookup: CDR1 SQVTM, CDR2 ANQGSEA. The CDR3 spells CSVERDTDSGANVLTF. CDR3 nucleotides: TGCAGCGTTGAACGGGACACAGACTCTGGGGCCAACGTCCTGACTTTC.

The chain recombines TRBV9 with TRBJ1-2; possible D gene TRBD1, 5 bases. CDR1 SGDLS and CDR2 YYNGEE come from the germline V gene. This CDR3 spans 13 amino acids. Trimming removed 3 bases from V and 7 bases from J, with 13 bases in between. CDR3 DNA: TGTGCCAGCAGCGAAACAAATGGGGGTGGCTACACCTTC. Translation: CASSETNGGGYTF.

The chain joins TRBV25-1 to TRBJ2-1, with D perhaps TRBD1 (6 bases). The germline gives CDR1 MGHDK, CDR2 SYGVNS. Trimming left V 5 bases short and J 5 bases short, with 16 bases between. The CDR3 spans 15 residues. The CDR3 loop is CASSLARDTNNEQFF. The CDR3 bases are TGTGCCAGCAGTCTAGCCCGGGACACCAACAATGAGCAGTTCTTC.

The chain is built from TRBV6-5 and TRBJ1-6; a weak D match, TRBD1 (6 bases). Trimming stripped 7 bases from V and 5 bases from J, with 12 bases between. Germline assignment: CDR1 MNHEY and CDR2 SVGAGI. There are 14 residues in the CDR3. The CDR3 coding sequence is TGTGCCAGCACCCGGGACACCGATAATTCACCCCTCCACTTT. This gives the protein CASTRDTDNSPLHF.

This clone appeared a few times. J is TRBJ2-2 and V is TRBV18; 11 nucleotides align to TRBD1. Trimming took 4 bases from V and 3 from J; bases not matched to a gene: 4. The length of the CDR3 is 16 residues. CDR1 and CDR2 (germline): KGHSH, LQKENI. For the CDR3, the DNA is TGTGCCAGCTCACAAGGACAGGGGGCTGACACCGGGGAGCTGTTTTTT. Translated: CASSQGQGADTGELFF. Together with reference TRBV18 and TRBJ2-2, the CDR3 gives the full variable domain: NAGVMQNPRHLVRRRGQEARLRCSPMKGHSHVYWYRQLPEEGLKFMVYLQKENIIDESGMPKERFSAEFPKEGPSILRIQQVVRGDSAAYFCASSQGQGADTGELFFGEGSRLTVL.

This chain links TRBV5-4 with TRBJ1-6, with D perhaps TRBD1 (5 bases). The CDR3 is made up of 15 amino acids. Germline assignment: CDR1 SGHNT and CDR2 YYREEE (reference sequence). The V end was cut by 2 bases, the J end by 5 bases, with 11 bases between. As DNA, the CDR3 is TGTGCCAGCAGCTTAAAAGGGACGGATAATTCACCCCTCCACTTT. It encodes CASSLKGTDNSPLHF. Variable domain in full (rest from reference TRBV5-4 and TRBJ1-6): ETGVTQSPTHLIKTRGQQVTLRCSSQSGHNTVSWYQQALGQGPQFIFQYYREEENGRGNFPPRFSGLQFPNYSSELNVNALELDDSALYLCASSLKGTDNSPLHFGNGTRLTVT.

The genes are TRBV3-1 (or the pseudogene TRBV3-2) and TRBJ2-7, with TRBD1 matching 8 bases. With V trimmed by 0 bases and J by 3 bases, 13 bases remained unmatched. Germline lookup yields CDR1 LGHDT and CDR2 YNNKEL (reference sequence). This CDR3 spans 18 amino acids. DNA of the CDR3: TGTGCCAGCAGCCAAGAACGGACAGGGCTAGCTAGGGTCTACGAGCAGTACTTC. Translating gives CASSQERTGLARVYEQYF.

The V and J genes are TRBV6-2 or TRBV6-3 and TRBJ2-7; D remains unclear. Germline CDR1 reads MNHEY; CDR2 reads SVGEGT. The CDR3 totals 15 residues. The ends were cut back, 2 bases at V and 1 base at J, with 12 bases in the middle. The chain's CDR3 is CASSYQYPLSYEQYF. CDR3 nucleotides: TGTGCCAGCAGTTACCAGTACCCACTTTCCTACGAGCAGTACTTC.

The CDR3 DNA is TGTGCCAGTACCTATTCGGCGGGGGGTGAGCAGTTCTTC. This codes for CASTYSAGGEQFF. The chain joins TRBV12-3 or TRBV12-4 to TRBJ2-1; 8 nucleotides line up with TRBD2. J gave up 9 bases and V 9 bases, and 10 bases lay outside the gene matches. This CDR3 has 13 residues.